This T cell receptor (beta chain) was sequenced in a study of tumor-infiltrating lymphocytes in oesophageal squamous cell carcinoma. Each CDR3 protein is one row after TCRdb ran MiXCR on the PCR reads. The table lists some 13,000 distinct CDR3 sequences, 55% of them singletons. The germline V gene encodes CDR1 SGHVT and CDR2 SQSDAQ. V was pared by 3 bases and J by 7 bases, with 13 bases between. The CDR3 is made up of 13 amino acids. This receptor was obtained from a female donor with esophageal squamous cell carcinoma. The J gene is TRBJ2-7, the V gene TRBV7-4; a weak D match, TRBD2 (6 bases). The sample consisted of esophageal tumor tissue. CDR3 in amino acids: CASSFLSGGEQYF. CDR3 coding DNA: TGTGCCAGCAGCTTCCTCTCCGGGGGTGAGCAGTACTTC.